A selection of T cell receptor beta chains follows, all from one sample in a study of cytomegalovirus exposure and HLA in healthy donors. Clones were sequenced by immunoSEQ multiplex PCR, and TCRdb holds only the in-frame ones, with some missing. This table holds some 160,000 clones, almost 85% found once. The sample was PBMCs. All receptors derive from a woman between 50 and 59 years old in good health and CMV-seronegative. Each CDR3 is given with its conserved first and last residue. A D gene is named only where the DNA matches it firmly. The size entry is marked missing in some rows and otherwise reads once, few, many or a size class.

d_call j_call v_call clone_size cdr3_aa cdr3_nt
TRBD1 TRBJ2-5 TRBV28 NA CASSSPGQTETQYF TGTGCCAGCAGCTCGCCGGGACAGACGGAGACCCAGTACTTC
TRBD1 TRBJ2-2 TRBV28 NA CASSSGTGGGGELFF TGTGCCAGCAGTTCCGGGACAGGGGGAGGCGGGGAGCTGTTTTTT
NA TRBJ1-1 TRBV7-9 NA CASSLAIQGNTEAFF TGTGCCAGCAGCTTAGCGATACAGGGAAACACTGAAGCTTTCTTT
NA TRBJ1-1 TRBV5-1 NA CASSFSGVASTEAFF TGCGCCAGCAGCTTCTCTGGTGTCGCGAGTACTGAAGCTTTCTTT
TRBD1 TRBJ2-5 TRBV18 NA CASSPPWTGDETQYF TGTGCCAGCTCACCACCGTGGACAGGGGATGAGACCCAGTACTTC
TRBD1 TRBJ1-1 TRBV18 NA CASSEQQGMNTEAFF TGTGCCAGCTCAGAACAACAGGGGATGAACACTGAAGCTTTCTTT
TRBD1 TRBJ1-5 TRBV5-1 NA CASSSTGTANQPQHF TGCGCCAGCAGCTCAACCGGGACAGCTAATCAGCCCCAGCATTTT
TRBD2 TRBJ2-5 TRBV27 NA CASSLRPVGRESGQTQYF TGTGCCAGCAGTTTACGCCCGGTGGGGCGGGAGAGCGGCCAGACCCAGTACTTC
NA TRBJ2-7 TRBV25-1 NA CASSDYPSSYEQYF TGTGCCAGCAGTGACTACCCTAGCTCCTACGAGCAGTACTTC
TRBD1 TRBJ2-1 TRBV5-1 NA CACDQTGWGYEQFF TGCGCCTGCGATCAGACAGGGTGGGGGTATGAGCAGTTCTTC
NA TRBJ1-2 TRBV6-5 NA CASSYSARDGYTF TGTGCCAGCAGTTACTCGGCGCGGGATGGCTACACCTTC
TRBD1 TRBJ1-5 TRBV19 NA CASRNPRQGWYQPQHF TGTGCCAGTAGGAATCCCCGACAGGGATGGTACCAGCCCCAGCATTTT
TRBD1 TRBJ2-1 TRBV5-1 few CASSSRGGESYNEQFF TGCGCCAGCAGCTCCAGAGGGGGCGAGTCCTACAATGAGCAGTTCTTC
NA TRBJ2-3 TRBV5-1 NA CASSQLITDTQYF TGCGCCAGCAGCCAACTCATCACAGATACGCAGTATTTT
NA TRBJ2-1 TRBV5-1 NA CASSPDRGGSYNEQFF TGCGCCAGCAGCCCCGACAGGGGAGGGTCCTACAATGAGCAGTTCTTC
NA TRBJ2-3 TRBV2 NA CASSVTQSTDTQYF TGTGCCAGCAGTGTTACGCAGAGCACAGATACGCAGTATTTT
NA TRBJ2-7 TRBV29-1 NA CSVVEGFHPYEQYF TGCAGCGTTGTCGAGGGTTTCCATCCTTACGAGCAGTACTTC
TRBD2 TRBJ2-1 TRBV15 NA CATSRTGTSWGEQFF TGTGCCACCAGCAGAACCGGGACTAGCTGGGGAGAGCAGTTCTTC
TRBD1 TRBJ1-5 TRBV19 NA CASRVRTGGNQPQHF TGTGCCAGTAGAGTGCGGACAGGTGGGAATCAGCCCCAGCATTTT
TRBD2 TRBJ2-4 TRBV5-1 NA CASSAGTSGNIQYF TGCGCCAGCAGCGCCGGGACTAGCGGAAACATTCAGTACTTC
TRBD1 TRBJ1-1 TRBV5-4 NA CASSLLAGGEVLEAFF TGTGCCAGCAGCTTGTTGGCAGGGGGTGAGGTACTAGAAGCTTTCTTT
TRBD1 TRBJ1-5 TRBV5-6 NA CASSLDGTGGQPQHF TGTGCCAGCAGCTTGGATGGGACAGGCGGTCAGCCCCAGCATTTT
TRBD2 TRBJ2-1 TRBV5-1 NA CASSVDLAGEQFF TGCGCCAGCAGCGTGGATCTAGCGGGAGAGCAGTTCTTC
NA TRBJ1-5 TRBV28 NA CASRINSGVNQPQHF TGTGCCAGCAGAATCAACTCAGGGGTGAACCAGCCCCAGCATTTT
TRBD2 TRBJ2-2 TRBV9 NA CASRAGGDTGELFF TGTGCCAGCAGGGCGGGGGGGGACACCGGGGAGCTGTTTTTT
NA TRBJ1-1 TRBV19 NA CASSTGLVTEAFF TGTGCCAGTAGTACTGGGCTCGTCACTGAAGCTTTCTTT
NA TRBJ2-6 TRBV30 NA CAWRHAGANVLTF TGTGCCTGGAGACATGCCGGGGCCAACGTCCTGACTTTC
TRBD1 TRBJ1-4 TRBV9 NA CASSAEQGFGEKLFF TGTGCCAGCAGCGCCGAACAGGGGTTCGGGGAAAAACTGTTTTTT
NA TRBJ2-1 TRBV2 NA CASHEGDRDRKQFF TGTGCCAGCCACGAGGGGGACCGGGATAGGAAGCAGTTCTTC
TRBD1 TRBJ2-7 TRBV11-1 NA CASSLGLGTGGYEQYF TGTGCCAGCAGCTTAGGCTTGGGGACAGGAGGCTACGAGCAGTACTTC
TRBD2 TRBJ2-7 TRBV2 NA CASSEASSGGIYEQYF TGTGCCAGCAGTGAAGCGTCTAGCGGGGGGATCTACGAGCAGTACTTC
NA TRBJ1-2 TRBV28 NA CASSFGTGRRSYTF TGTGCCAGCAGTTTTGGAACAGGCCGAAGGAGCTACACCTTC
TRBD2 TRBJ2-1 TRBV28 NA CASTQREYNEQFF TGTGCCAGCACCCAGCGGGAGTACAATGAGCAGTTCTTC
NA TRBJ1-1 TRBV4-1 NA CASTAKYNMNTEAFF TGCGCCAGCACCGCAAAATATAACATGAACACTGAAGCTTTCTTT
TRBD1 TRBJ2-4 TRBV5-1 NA CASSGRPTGSGNIQYF TGCGCCAGCAGCGGAAGGCCGACAGGGTCGGGAAACATTCAGTACTTC
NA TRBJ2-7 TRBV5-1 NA CASSLWTGDSYEQYF TGCGCCAGCAGCTTATGGACGGGGGACTCCTACGAGCAGTACTTC
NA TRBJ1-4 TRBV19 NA CASRTPGPTNEKLFF TGTGCCAGTAGAACACCAGGCCCCACTAATGAAAAACTGTTTTTT
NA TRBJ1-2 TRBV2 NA CASSERQGFYGYTF TGTGCCAGCAGTGAACGTCAGGGCTTCTATGGCTACACCTTC
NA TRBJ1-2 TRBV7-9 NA CASSPAGTGGLPF TGTGCCAGCAGCCCAGCCGGGACGGGAGGCCTTCCCTTC
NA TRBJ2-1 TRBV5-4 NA CASSTQGGGFYNEQFF TGTGCCAGCAGCACACAGGGGGGGGGTTTCTACAATGAGCAGTTCTTC
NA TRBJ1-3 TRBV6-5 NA CASSSLAKPDNVF TGTGCCAGCAGTTCCCTGGCCAAGCCGGACAATGTTTTT
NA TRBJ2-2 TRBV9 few CASSVALGLSTGELFF TGTGCCAGCAGCGTAGCCTTGGGGCTGTCCACCGGGGAGCTGTTTTTT
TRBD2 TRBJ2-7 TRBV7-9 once CASSLVTSAYEQYF TGTGCCAGCAGCTTAGTAACTAGCGCGTACGAGCAGTACTTC
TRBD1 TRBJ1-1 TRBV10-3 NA CAISEKESGGHF TGTGCCATCAGCGAAAAAGAGTCAGGGGGCCACTTT
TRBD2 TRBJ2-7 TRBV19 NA CASRQRGGMDFNYEQYF TGTGCCAGTAGGCAACGGGGGGGTATGGATTTTAACTACGAGCAGTACTTC
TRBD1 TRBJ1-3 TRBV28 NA CASRLQGSGSGNTIYF TGTGCCAGCAGATTACAGGGGTCGGGTTCTGGAAACACCATATATTTT